The 2 T cell receptor beta chains below all came from one sample that was sequenced in a study of yellow fever vaccine responses in identical twins. Each CDR3 protein is one row after TCRdb ran MiXCR on the RT-PCR reads. The sample consists of roughly 18,000 distinct CDR3 sequences, just over 60% of them appearing once. The specimen was T cells from blood (PBMCs), unsorted or a sorted subset (not recorded which), collected before or after yellow fever vaccination (not recorded which). The source of these receptors is a woman between 18 and 30 years old who received the yellow fever vaccine.

In this sample, this clonotype turned up a few times. The gene calls are TRBV11-3 and TRBJ2-3; D is possibly TRBD1 or TRBD2 (5 bases each). Germline V gene data show CDR1 as SGHNT and CDR2 as YENEEA. Trimming took off 5 bases at V and 1 base at J, with 10 bases between the two ends. This CDR3 is 14 amino acids long. CDR3 DNA sequence: TGTGCCAGCAGCACTGGGACCCGCACAGATACGCAGTATTTT. It codes for CASSTGTRTDTQYF.

The chain carries TRBV7-9 and TRBJ1-1; the D is unclear. The CDR3 is 12 amino acids. V was clipped by 10 bases and J by 4 bases, with 13 bases between them. In germline, CDR1 is SEHNR, CDR2 FQNEAQ (reference sequence). In DNA, the CDR3 is TGTGCCACCGGATTCAGGACCACTGAAGCTTTCTTT. This sequence encodes CATGFRTTEAFF.